Shown below are 31 T cell receptor beta chains from a single sample sequenced in a study of technical replicates of blood from a few donors. Profiled with immunoSEQ multiplex PCR; TCRdb holds only in-frame clones, not every one. Of about 89,000 clones in the sample, about 93% are singletons; the top ten hold about 0.23%. Sequenced sample: T cells isolated from PBMCs. These receptors were obtained from a human donor in good health.

This clone was seen a handful of times. The chain uses TRBV4-2 and TRBJ1-2; D unresolved. The CDR3 is made up of 13 amino acids. With 0 bases removed from V and 2 bases from J, the gap between germline ends came to 4 bases. Germline V lookup: CDR1 LGHNA, CDR2 YNFKEQ. In DNA, the CDR3 is TGTGCCAGCAGCCAAGACAGGAACTATGGCTACACCTTC. Amino acid sequence: CASSQDRNYGYTF.

This sequence joins TRBV5-5 and TRBJ1-1, with TRBD1 identical over 7 bases. The V gene's germline CDR1 is SGHKS and CDR2 YYEKEE (reference sequence). The CDR3 spans 13 residues. Germline trimming cut 10 bases from V and 5 bases from J; bases unmatched to any gene: 11. CDR3 nucleotide sequence: TGTGCCTCCACCCCGGGACAGAGGACTGAAGCTTTCTTT. Protein product: CASTPGQRTEAFF.

The rearrangement uses TRBV9 and TRBJ1-1; 7 bases line up with TRBD1. CDR1 is SGDLS, CDR2 YYNGEE, per germline. V trimming: 0 bases; J trimming: 1 base; junction bases outside the gene matches: 3. The CDR3 is made up of 15 amino acids. The CDR3 sequence: CASSVAPGGNTEAFF. DNA of the CDR3: TGTGCCAGCAGCGTAGCACCAGGGGGGAACACTGAAGCTTTCTTT. Filled out from reference TRBV9 and TRBJ1-1, the complete variable domain reads DSGVTQTPKHLITATGQRVTLRCSPRSGDLSVYWYQQSLDQGLQFLIQYYNGEERAKGNILERFSAQQFPDLHSELNLSSLELGDSALYFCASSVAPGGNTEAFFGQGTRLTVV.

V gene TRBV5-1 combines with J gene TRBJ1-3; D may be TRBD1 (6 bases). The CDR3 extends over 15 amino acids. V gave up 1 base and J gave up 6 bases, with 14 bases separating them. Germline loops: CDR1 SGHRS, CDR2 YFSETQ. The DNA of the CDR3 is TGCGCCAGCAGCTTGACCAGGGGAGGGGAAAACACCATATATTTT. Amino acid sequence: CASSLTRGGENTIYF.

The rearrangement uses TRBV19 and TRBJ2-1; possible D gene TRBD2, 6 bases. Trimming removed 5 bases at V and 3 bases at J, with 11 bases between. Per germline, CDR1 LNHDA and CDR2 SQIVND (reference sequence). This CDR3 contains 14 residues. The CDR3 coding sequence is TGTGCCAGTAGTGCAGCGGGTATCTACAATGAGCAGTTCTTC. Amino acid sequence: CASSAAGIYNEQFF.

This clone was counted once. The gene calls are TRBV6-5 and TRBJ1-1; possibly TRBD1 for D (5 bases). CDR1 and CDR2 (germline): MNHEY, SVGAGI. V lost 6 bases, J lost 4 bases, and 12 bases lay in between. The CDR3 consists of 13 residues. CDR3 region: CASSPGGSTEAFF. DNA of the CDR3: TGTGCCAGCAGCCCCGGGGGGAGCACTGAAGCTTTCTTT.

CDR3 sequence reads: CASSISTGSGGYTF. The CDR3 DNA reads as TGTGCCAGTAGTATATCCACAGGGTCTGGCGGCTACACCTTC. V gene TRBV19 combines with J gene TRBJ1-2; the D gene is possibly TRBD1 (6 bases). Germline V gene sequence: CDR1 LNHDA, CDR2 SQIVND (reference sequence). CDR3 size: 14 residues. V was shortened by 2 bases and J by 8 bases, with 15 bases between the two germline ends. Combining the CDR3 with reference TRBV19 and TRBJ1-2 gives the whole variable domain DGGITQSPKYLFRKEGQNVTLSCEQNLNHDAMYWYRQDPGQGLRLIYYSQIVNDFQKGDIAEGYSVSREKKESFPLTVTSAQKNPTAFYLCASSISTGSGGYTFGSGTRLTVV.

This chain uses TRBV5-3 with TRBJ1-1; perhaps TRBD1 as D (6 bases). TRBV5-3 is placed among ORFs of uncertain function. Trimming pared 4 bases from V and 1 base from J, leaving 17 bases between. The CDR3 length is 16 residues. The CDR3 protein is CARSKGPGTKNTEAFF. CDR3 nucleotide sequence: TGTGCCAGAAGCAAGGGACCCGGGACAAAGAACACTGAAGCTTTCTTT.

This chain joins TRBV18 and TRBJ1-2, with TRBD1 as a possible D gene (6 bases). Germline CDR1 is KGHSH and CDR2 is LQKENI. V was cut by 4 bases and J by 5 bases, with 32 bases left in between. This CDR3 region has 20 residues. Here the CDR3 DNA reads TGTGCCAGCTCACTGACCTTCGGGACACCCGACGAAGAATTTCATTATGGCTACACCTTC. Protein sequence: CASSLTFGTPDEEFHYGYTF.

This chain uses TRBV19 with TRBJ2-7; perhaps TRBD1 as D (6 bases). This CDR3 has 15 residues. Per the germline V gene, CDR1 is LNHDA and CDR2 is SQIVND (reference sequence). V lost 2 bases and J 6 bases, leaving 17 bases between the germline ends. This chain's CDR3 is CASSIRGRGRGEQYF. The CDR3 nucleotides read TGTGCCAGTAGTATAAGGGGCAGGGGAAGGGGCGAGCAGTACTTC. Together with reference TRBV19 and TRBJ2-7, the CDR3 gives the full variable domain: DGGITQSPKYLFRKEGQNVTLSCEQNLNHDAMYWYRQDPGQGLRLIYYSQIVNDFQKGDIAEGYSVSREKKESFPLTVTSAQKNPTAFYLCASSIRGRGRGEQYFGPGTRLTVT.

This chain links TRBV14 with TRBJ2-7, with unresolved D. The CDR3 runs 12 residues. V lost 5 bases, J lost 4 bases, and 9 bases lay in between. The V gene's germline CDR1 is SGHDN and CDR2 FVKESK. In nucleotides, the CDR3 is TGTGCCAGCAGCTTGGCCGGGTACGAGCAGTACTTC. Encoded protein: CASSLAGYEQYF.

A word on this clone: Relative to the germline gene, one junction end is altered; a read error may explain this. The chain carries TRBV2 and TRBJ2-3; D gene ambiguous. Germline V gene data show CDR1 as SNHLY and CDR2 as FYNNEI. The CDR3 contains 16 residues. For the CDR3, the DNA is TGTGTCAGCAGTGATGGTCCCACGGAGTACACAGATACGCAGTATTTT. This codes for CVSSDGPTEYTDTQYF.

The V gene is TRBV27, the J gene TRBJ2-1; 9 positions agree with TRBD2. The CDR3 loop spans 18 amino acids. Trimming cost V 1 base and J 9 bases; bases outside gene matches: 16. The germline CDR1 and CDR2 sequences are MNHEY and SMNVEV (reference sequence). The CDR3: CASSLWDSLASGMAEQFF. CDR3 nucleotides: TGTGCCAGCAGTTTATGGGATAGTTTGGCTAGCGGGATGGCTGAGCAGTTCTTC.

This clone was counted once. Written as DNA, the CDR3 is TGTGCCAGCAGGCTCGGACAAGCCTACAATGAGCAGTTCTTC. Encoded protein: CASRLGQAYNEQFF. V usage is TRBV6-5 and J usage is TRBJ2-1; the D gene is possibly TRBD1 (5 bases). Per the germline V gene, CDR1 is MNHEY and CDR2 is SVGAGI. The CDR3 has 14 amino acids. V was trimmed by 6 bases and J by 2 bases, leaving 11 bases between them.

The V call is TRBV27, the J call TRBJ2-7; weak D call: TRBD2 (6 bases). The CDR3 contains 17 residues. Germline CDR1 is MNHEY and CDR2 is SMNVEV (reference sequence). V was pared by 6 bases and J by 0 bases, with 21 bases between. In DNA form, the CDR3 reads TGTGCCAGCAGACCCTTTGACGGGGGTGAAGCCTCCTACGAGCAGTACTTC. Its translation: CASRPFDGGEASYEQYF.

V is TRBV5-1 and J is TRBJ2-7, with 11 bases lining up with TRBD2. V was clipped by 3 bases and J by 6 bases; unmatched bases: 14. CDR3 size: 17 residues. The germline CDR1 and CDR2 sequences are SGHRS and YFSETQ. CDR3 in amino acids: CASSWQTSGMTRLEQYF. In nucleotides, the CDR3 is TGCGCCAGCAGCTGGCAGACTAGCGGGATGACCAGGCTCGAGCAGTACTTC. The entire variable domain, with the rest obtained from reference TRBV5-1 and TRBJ2-7, is as follows: KAGVTQTPRYLIKTRGQQVTLSCSPISGHRSVSWYQQTPGQGLQFLFEYFSETQRNKGNFPGRFSGRQFSNSRSEMNVSTLELGDSALYLCASSWQTSGMTRLEQYFGPGTRLTVT.

This clone appeared once. The chain employs TRBV4-2 and TRBJ1-2; no firm D call. From germline, CDR1 is LGHNA and CDR2 YNFKEQ. Trimming cost V 1 base and J 7 bases, with 4 bases left between them. This CDR3 is 11 amino acids long. For the CDR3, the DNA is TGTGCCAGCAGCCAAGGGGCTGGCTACACCTTC. Its protein product is CASSQGAGYTF.

CDR3 coding DNA: TGCGCCAGCAGCTTGGATGATGGGGCGGCGACCCAGTACTTC. Translating it yields CASSLDDGAATQYF. The chain employs TRBV5-1 and TRBJ2-5; a possible D gene is TRBD1 (5 bases). This CDR3 has 14 residues. The germline gives CDR1 SGHRS, CDR2 YFSETQ. The V and J ends lost 0 bases and 7 bases respectively, with 13 bases between them.

The chain has TRBV21-1 and TRBJ2-5; the table assigns TRBD2, which was not confirmed against the DNA. TRBV21-1 is tagged as a pseudogene. The CDR3 spans 12 residues. The CDR3 protein is CASSKASGTQYF. In nucleotides, the CDR3 is TGTGCCAGCAGCAAAGCGAGTGGGACCCAGTACTTC.

CDR3 protein: CASSLTGGRIANTGELFF. The CDR3 DNA is TGTGCCAGCAGCTTAACGGGGGGACGAATCGCGAACACCGGGGAGCTGTTTTTT. The chain uses TRBV7-3 and TRBJ2-2, with a possible D match to TRBD2 (6 bases). Germline CDR1 SGHTA, CDR2 FQGTGA. With 0 bases removed from V and 0 bases from J, the gap between germline ends came to 14 bases. The CDR3 covers 18 residues.

The CDR3 region has the DNA TGCGCCAGCAGCCTCGGGACAGGGGGAACAGATACGCAGTATTTT. Its protein is CASSLGTGGTDTQYF. This chain connects TRBV5-1 to TRBJ2-3; 11 bases are shared with TRBD1. J was trimmed by 3 bases and V by 4 bases; bases with no gene match: 4. CDR1 and CDR2 (germline): SGHRS, YFSETQ. The CDR3 consists of 15 residues.

This sequence joins TRBV9 and TRBJ1-2; TRBD1 is a possible D gene (6 bases). From germline, CDR1 is SGDLS and CDR2 YYNGEE. This CDR3 has 17 residues. V was shortened by 3 bases and J by 4 bases, with 22 bases between the two germline ends. The CDR3 loop reads CASSEPGGRSLGYGYTF. The CDR3 DNA reads TGTGCCAGCAGCGAGCCCGGGGGGCGATCCCTAGGCTATGGCTACACCTTC.

This clone was recorded once. The chain recombines TRBV28 with TRBJ2-1; 8 bases are a match to TRBD2. Looked up from germline, CDR1 is MDHEN and CDR2 is SYDVKM. The CDR3 has 16 residues. V trimming: 6 bases; J trimming: 2 bases; junction bases outside the gene matches: 9. CDR3 residues: CASSPRLALPYNEQFF. The CDR3 coding sequence is TGTGCCAGCAGCCCCAGACTAGCGTTACCCTACAATGAGCAGTTCTTC. The full variable domain, completed using reference TRBV28 and TRBJ2-1, is DVKVTQSSRYLVKRTGEKVFLECVQDMDHENMFWYRQDPGLGLRLIYFSYDVKMKEKGDIPEGYSVSREKKERFSLILESASTNQTSMYLCASSPRLALPYNEQFFGPGTRLTVL.

The gene calls are TRBV5-5 and TRBJ1-1; TRBD1 is a possible D gene (5 bases). The CDR3 has 17 amino acids. The V end was cut by 2 bases, the J end by 3 bases, with 20 bases between. CDR1 is SGHKS, CDR2 YYEKEE, per germline (reference sequence). CDR3 nucleotide sequence: TGTGCCAGCAGCTTTCGCATTAATAGGGGTGGATACACTGAAGCTTTCTTT. Translated, it gives CASSFRINRGGYTEAFF.

V is TRBV5-1 and J is TRBJ2-1, with D possibly TRBD2 on 6 matching bases. From germline, CDR1 is SGHRS and CDR2 YFSETQ. This CDR3 is 14 amino acids long. Trimming cost V 4 bases and J 2 bases, with 10 bases left between them. As DNA, the CDR3 is TGCGCCAGCAGCCTGGGACTCCCCTACAATGAGCAGTTCTTC. It codes for CASSLGLPYNEQFF.

The genes are TRBV10-3 and TRBJ2-2; D is unclear. Germline CDR1 reads ENHRY; CDR2 reads SYGVKD. This CDR3 contains 14 residues. Trimming left V 3 bases short and J 1 base short, with 6 bases between. Written as DNA, the CDR3 is TGTGCCATCAGTGACGGTAGGAACACCGGGGAGCTGTTTTTT. Residues: CAISDGRNTGELFF.

This clone appeared a few times. The chain combines TRBV10-1 with TRBJ2-7, with 7 bases aligning to TRBD1. The V gene end was trimmed by 10 bases and the J gene end by 4 bases; junction bases not matched to a gene: 10. This CDR3 has 13 residues. Germline assignment: CDR1 WNHNN and CDR2 SYGVQD (reference sequence). CDR3: CATSPGQRYEQYF. The CDR3 DNA is TGCGCCACTTCACCGGGACAGCGGTACGAGCAGTACTTC.

V and J are TRBV28 and TRBJ2-3; 15 bases map to TRBD2. This CDR3 is 20 amino acids long. Germline V CDR1 and CDR2: MDHEN, SYDVKM. V lost 9 bases, J lost 1 base, and 17 bases stayed unmatched. This chain's CDR3 is CASDTGGGTSGRPGTDTQYF. CDR3 bases: TGTGCCAGTGATACAGGGGGGGGGACTAGCGGGAGGCCAGGCACAGATACGCAGTATTTT.

This chain uses TRBV5-1 with TRBJ2-2; 11 bases are shared with TRBD1. Looked up from germline, CDR1 is SGHRS and CDR2 is YFSETQ. The CDR3 is 17 amino acids. V lost 0 bases and J lost 6; bases outside the gene matches: 7. CDR3 amino acids: CASSLVTPGQGAGELFF. For the CDR3, the DNA is TGCGCCAGCAGCTTGGTTACCCCGGGACAGGGGGCCGGGGAGCTGTTTTTT.

This chain uses TRBV2 with TRBJ2-3; the D is unclear. The CDR3 loop spans 11 amino acids. V was shortened by 5 bases and J by 2 bases, with 2 bases between the two germline ends. Germline lookup yields CDR1 SNHLY and CDR2 FYNNEI. As DNA, the CDR3 is TGTGCCAGCAGTTACACAGATACGCAGTATTTT. It codes for CASSYTDTQYF.

The chain links TRBV10-2 to TRBJ2-1; D might be TRBD2 (5 bases). The CDR3 consists of 14 residues. From germline, CDR1 is WSHSY and CDR2 SAAADI. Trimming left V 6 bases short and J 3 bases short, with 12 bases between. CDR3: CASRRDGGYNEQFF. In nucleotides, the CDR3 is TGCGCCAGCAGGCGAGATGGAGGCTACAATGAGCAGTTCTTC.